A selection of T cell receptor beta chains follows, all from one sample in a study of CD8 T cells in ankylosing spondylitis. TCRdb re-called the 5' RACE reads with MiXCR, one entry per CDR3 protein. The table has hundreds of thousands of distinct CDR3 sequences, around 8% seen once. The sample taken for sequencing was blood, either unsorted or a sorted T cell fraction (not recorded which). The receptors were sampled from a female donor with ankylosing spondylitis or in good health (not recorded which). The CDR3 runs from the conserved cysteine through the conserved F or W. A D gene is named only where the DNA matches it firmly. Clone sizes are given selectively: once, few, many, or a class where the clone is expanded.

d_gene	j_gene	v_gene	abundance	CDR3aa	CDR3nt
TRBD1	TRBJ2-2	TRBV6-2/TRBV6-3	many	CASSYPRGRDITGELFF	TGTGCCAGCAGTTACCCCAGGGGGCGCGATATCACCGGGGAGCTGTTTTTT
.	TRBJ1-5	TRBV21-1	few	CASSSRDRGLYSNQPQHF	TGTGCCAGCAGCTCCCGGGACAGGGGGCTGTATAGCAATCAGCCCCAGCATTTT
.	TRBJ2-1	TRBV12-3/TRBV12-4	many	CASTKEGLGEGNEQFF	TGTGCCAGCACCAAAGAAGGGTTGGGAGAAGGGAATGAGCAGTTCTTC
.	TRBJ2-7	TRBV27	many	CASSSAAEQYF	TGTGCCAGCAGTTCGGCAGCCGAGCAGTACTTC
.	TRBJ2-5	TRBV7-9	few	CASSLTRGYGETQYF	TGTGCCAGCAGCTTAACCAGGGGATACGGGGAGACCCAGTACTTC
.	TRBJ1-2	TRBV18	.	CASSRPGAEGYTF	TGTGCCAGCTCCCGCCCGGGGGCGGAGGGCTACACCTTC
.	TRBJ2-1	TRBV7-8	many	CASSLVGGKGSEQFF	TGTGCCAGCAGCTTAGTTGGCGGGAAGGGAAGTGAGCAGTTCTTC
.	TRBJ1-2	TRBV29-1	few	CSVEPSESGDGYTF	TGCAGCGTTGAACCGTCCGAATCGGGAGATGGCTACACCTTC
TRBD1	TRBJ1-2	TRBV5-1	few	CASSLGTGVFDYGYTF	TGCGCCAGCAGCCTCGGGACAGGGGTTTTCGACTATGGCTACACCTTC
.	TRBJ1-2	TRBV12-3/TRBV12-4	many	CASSLGHPVGYTF	TGTGCCAGCAGTTTGGGCCACCCGGTGGGCTACACCTTC